This T cell receptor beta chain is from a study of blood T cell repertoires in COVID-19. Study details: COVID-19 samples, acute and convalescent, were from the United States, Italy and Spain. T cells, B-cell-depleted T cells, or PBMCs supplied cDNA or gDNA.

The CDR3 length is 15 residues. Trimming took 3 bases from V and 2 from J; bases not matched to a gene: 3. The germline V gene has CDR1 SGHTA and CDR2 FQGNSA. Methods used by the authors: The assay estimated nucleated cells by amplifying reference gene primers. The protocol was immunoSEQ multiplex PCR, while the TCRdb copy is restricted to in-frame clones and leaves out a portion. The V and J calls and clone size come from that table; D and trimming were worked out from the DNA. The sample lists fewer than 250,000 clones, around 85% occurring once. The clonotype was recovered from a woman aged 45-65 years with acute or convalescent COVID-19. The sequencing input was peripheral blood. The chain recombines TRBV7-2 with TRBJ2-1; TRBD2 agrees at 8 bases. The DNA for the CDR3 is TGTGCCAGCAGCTTCGGCGGGAGGACCTACAATGAGCAGTTCTTC. It specifies CASSFGGRTYNEQFF.